This TCR beta chain originates from a study of blood T cell repertoires in COVID-19. The length of the CDR3 is 16 residues. CDR1 and CDR2 (germline): LNHDA, SQIVND (reference sequence). J was trimmed by 8 bases and V by 4 bases; bases with no gene match: 12. Original methodology: Amplified reference gene primers provided the basis for estimating nucleated cell counts. Profiling relied on immunoSEQ multiplex PCR, and the TCRdb table lists in-frame clones only, not all of them. V, J and clone size were drawn from that table, and D and trimming were deduced from the DNA. The sample includes 250,000 or so clones, roughly 86% of them seen just once.

The chain recombines TRBV19 with TRBJ1-3; 9 bases fit TRBD1. Sequencing was carried out using peripheral blood. This clonotype originated in a man between 35 and 55 years old with active or convalescent COVID-19. CDR3 residues: CASSTLPGQGGYTIYF. In nucleotides, the CDR3 is TGTGCCAGTAGTACTCTTCCGGGACAGGGTGGCTACACCATATATTTT.